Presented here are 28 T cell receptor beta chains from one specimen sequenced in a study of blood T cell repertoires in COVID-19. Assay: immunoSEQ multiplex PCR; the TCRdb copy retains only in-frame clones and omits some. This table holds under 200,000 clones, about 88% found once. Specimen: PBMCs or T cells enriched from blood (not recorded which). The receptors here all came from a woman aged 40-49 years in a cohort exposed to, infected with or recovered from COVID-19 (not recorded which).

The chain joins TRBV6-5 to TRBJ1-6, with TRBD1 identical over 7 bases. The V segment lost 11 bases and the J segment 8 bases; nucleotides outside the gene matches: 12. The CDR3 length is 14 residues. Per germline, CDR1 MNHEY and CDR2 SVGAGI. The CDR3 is CAGWPGQKDSPLHF. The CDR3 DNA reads TGTGCCGGTTGGCCGGGACAGAAGGATTCACCCCTCCACTTT.

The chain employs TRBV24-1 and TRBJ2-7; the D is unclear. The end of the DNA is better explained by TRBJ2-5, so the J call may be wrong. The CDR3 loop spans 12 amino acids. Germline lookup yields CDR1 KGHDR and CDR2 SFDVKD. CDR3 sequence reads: CATSDLRGTQYF. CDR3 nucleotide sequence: TGTGCCACCAGTGATTTGCGCGGGACCCAGTACTTC.

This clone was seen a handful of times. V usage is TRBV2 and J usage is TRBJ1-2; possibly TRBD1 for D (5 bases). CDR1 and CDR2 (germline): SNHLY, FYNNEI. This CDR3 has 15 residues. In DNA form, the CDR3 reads TGTGCGGGGTGGGGAACGCGGGGGGTTAATCCTGGCTACACCTTC. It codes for CAGWGTRGVNPGYTF. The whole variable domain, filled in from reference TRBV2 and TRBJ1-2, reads EPEVTQTPSHQVTQMGQEVILRCVPISNHLYFYWYRQILGQKVEFLVSFYNNEISEKSEIFDDQFSVERPDGSNFTLKIRSTKLEDSAMYFCAGWGTRGVNPGYTFGSGTRLTVV.

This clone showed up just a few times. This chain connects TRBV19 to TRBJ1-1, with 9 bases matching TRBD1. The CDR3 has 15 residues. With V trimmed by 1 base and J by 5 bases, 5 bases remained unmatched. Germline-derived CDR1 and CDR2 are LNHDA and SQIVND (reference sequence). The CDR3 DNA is TGTGCCAGTAGTATAGGTTCACAGGGGGCTACTGAAGCTTTCTTT. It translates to CASSIGSQGATEAFF.

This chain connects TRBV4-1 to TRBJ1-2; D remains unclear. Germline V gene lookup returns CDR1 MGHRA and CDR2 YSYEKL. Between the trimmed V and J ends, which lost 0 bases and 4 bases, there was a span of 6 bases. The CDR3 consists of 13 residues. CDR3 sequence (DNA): TGCGCCAGCAGCCAAGAAAACACCTATGGCTACACCTTC. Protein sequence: CASSQENTYGYTF.

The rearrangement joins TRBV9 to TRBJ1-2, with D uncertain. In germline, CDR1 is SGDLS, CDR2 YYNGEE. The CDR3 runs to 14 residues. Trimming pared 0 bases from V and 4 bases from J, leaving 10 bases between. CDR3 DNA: TGTGCCAGCAGCGTAGGCGGGGTTACCTATGGCTACACCTTC. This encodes CASSVGGVTYGYTF.

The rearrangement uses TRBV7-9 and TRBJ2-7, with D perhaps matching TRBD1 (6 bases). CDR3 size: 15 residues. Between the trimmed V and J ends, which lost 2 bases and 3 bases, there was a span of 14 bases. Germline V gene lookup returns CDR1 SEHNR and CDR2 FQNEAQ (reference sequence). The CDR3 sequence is CASSLSGDPRYEQYF. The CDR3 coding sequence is TGTGCCAGCAGCTTATCAGGGGACCCTCGCTACGAGCAGTACTTC.

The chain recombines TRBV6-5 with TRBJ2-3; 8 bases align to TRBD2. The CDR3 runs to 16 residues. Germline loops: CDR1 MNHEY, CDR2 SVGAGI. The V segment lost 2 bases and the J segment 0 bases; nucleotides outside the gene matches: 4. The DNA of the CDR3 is TGTGCCAGCAGTTACGGACGGGGGGGCAGCACAGATACGCAGTATTTT. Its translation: CASSYGRGGSTDTQYF.

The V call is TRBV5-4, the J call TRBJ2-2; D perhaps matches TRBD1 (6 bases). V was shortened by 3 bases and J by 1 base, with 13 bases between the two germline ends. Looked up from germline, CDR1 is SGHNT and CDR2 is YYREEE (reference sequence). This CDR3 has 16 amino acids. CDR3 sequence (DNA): TGTGCCAGCAGCTCCTGGACAGACTTGAACACCGGGGAGCTGTTTTTT. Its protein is CASSSWTDLNTGELFF.

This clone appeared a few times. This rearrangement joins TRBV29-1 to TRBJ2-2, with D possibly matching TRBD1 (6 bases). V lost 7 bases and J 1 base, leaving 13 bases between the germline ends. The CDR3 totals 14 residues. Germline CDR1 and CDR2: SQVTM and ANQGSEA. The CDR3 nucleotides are TGCAGCGACACGGGACAAATGAACACCGGGGAGCTGTTTTTT. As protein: CSDTGQMNTGELFF.

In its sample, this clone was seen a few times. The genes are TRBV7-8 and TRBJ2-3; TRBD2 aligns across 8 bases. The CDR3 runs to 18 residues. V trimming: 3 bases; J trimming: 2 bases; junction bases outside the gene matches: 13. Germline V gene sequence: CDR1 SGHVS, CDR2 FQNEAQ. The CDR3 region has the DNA TGTGCCAGCAGCTTGGGTCGGGGGGGTCGCTCAAACACAGATACGCAGTATTTT. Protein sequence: CASSLGRGGRSNTDTQYF.

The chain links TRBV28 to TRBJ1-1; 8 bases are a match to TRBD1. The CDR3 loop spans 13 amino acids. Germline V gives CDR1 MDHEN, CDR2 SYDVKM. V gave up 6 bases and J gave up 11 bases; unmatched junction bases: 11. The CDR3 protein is CASSRDQGARAFF. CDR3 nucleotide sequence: TGTGCCAGCAGCCGAGATCAGGGGGCGCGTGCTTTCTTT.

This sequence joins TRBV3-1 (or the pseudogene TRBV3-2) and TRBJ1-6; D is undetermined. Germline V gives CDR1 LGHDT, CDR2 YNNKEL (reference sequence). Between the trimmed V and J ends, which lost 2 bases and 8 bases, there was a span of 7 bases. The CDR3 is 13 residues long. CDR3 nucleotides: TGTGCCAGCAGCCAAAATCTTGATTCACCCCTCCACTTT. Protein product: CASSQNLDSPLHF.

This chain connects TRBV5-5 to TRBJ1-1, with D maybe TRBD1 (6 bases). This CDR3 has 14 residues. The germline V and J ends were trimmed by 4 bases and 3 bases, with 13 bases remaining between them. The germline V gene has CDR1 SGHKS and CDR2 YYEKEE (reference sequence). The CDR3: CASSVWGGDTEAFF. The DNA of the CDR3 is TGTGCCAGCAGCGTGTGGGGGGGCGACACTGAAGCTTTCTTT. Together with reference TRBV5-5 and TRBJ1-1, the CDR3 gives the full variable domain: DAGVTQSPTHLIKTRGQQVTLRCSPISGHKSVSWYQQVLGQGPQFIFQYYEKEERGRGNFPDRFSARQFPNYSSELNVNALLLGDSALYLCASSVWGGDTEAFFGQGTRLTVV.

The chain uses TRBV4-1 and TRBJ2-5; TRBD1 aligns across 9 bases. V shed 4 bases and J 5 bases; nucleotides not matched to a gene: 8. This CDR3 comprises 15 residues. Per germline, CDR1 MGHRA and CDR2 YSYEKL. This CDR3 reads CASSLFTGGLETQYF. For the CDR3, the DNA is TGCGCCAGCAGCCTTTTCACAGGGGGCCTCGAGACCCAGTACTTC.

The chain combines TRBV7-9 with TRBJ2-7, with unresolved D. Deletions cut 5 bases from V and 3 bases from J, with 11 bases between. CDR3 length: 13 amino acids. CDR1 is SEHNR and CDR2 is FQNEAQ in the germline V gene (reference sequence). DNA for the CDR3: TGTGCCAGCAGCCCCGGCGAGGACTACGAGCAGTACTTC. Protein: CASSPGEDYEQYF.

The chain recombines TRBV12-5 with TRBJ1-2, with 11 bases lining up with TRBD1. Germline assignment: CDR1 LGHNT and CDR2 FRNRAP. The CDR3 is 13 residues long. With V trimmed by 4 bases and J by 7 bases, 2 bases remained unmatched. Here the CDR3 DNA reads TGTGCTAGTGGTTCGGGGACAGGGGGTGGCTACACCTTC. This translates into CASGSGTGGGYTF.

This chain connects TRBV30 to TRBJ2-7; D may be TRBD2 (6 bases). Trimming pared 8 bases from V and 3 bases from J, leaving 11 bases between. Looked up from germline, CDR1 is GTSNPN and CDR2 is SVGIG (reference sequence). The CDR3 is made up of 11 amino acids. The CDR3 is CALGRDYEQYF. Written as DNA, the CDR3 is TGTGCCCTAGGGCGGGACTACGAGCAGTACTTC.

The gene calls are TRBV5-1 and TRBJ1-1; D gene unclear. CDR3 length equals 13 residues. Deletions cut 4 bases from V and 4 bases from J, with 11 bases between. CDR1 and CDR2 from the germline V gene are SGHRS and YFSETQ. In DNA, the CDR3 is TGCGCCAGCAGCATCGGGGAGAGCACTGAAGCTTTCTTT. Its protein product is CASSIGESTEAFF.

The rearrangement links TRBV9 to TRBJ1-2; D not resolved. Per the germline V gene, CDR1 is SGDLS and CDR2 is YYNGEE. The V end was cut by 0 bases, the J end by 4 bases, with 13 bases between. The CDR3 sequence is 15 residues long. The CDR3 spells CASSVGEGSLYGYTF. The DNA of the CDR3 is TGTGCCAGCAGCGTAGGAGAGGGATCCCTCTATGGCTACACCTTC.

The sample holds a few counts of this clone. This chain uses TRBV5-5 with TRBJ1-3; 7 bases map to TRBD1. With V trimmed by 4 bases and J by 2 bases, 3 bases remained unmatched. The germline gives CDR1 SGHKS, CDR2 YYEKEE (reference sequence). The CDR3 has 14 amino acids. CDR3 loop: CASSDRAAGNTIYF. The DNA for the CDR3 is TGTGCCAGCAGCGACAGGGCGGCTGGAAACACCATATATTTT.

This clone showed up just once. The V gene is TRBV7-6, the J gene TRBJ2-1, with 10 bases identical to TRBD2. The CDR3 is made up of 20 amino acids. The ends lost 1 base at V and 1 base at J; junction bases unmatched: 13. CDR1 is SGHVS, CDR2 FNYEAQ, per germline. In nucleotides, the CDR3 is TGTGCCAGCAGCTTAGTTGAGGCTAGCGGGAGTCGGAGTTCCTACAATGAGCAGTTCTTC. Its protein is CASSLVEASGSRSSYNEQFF.

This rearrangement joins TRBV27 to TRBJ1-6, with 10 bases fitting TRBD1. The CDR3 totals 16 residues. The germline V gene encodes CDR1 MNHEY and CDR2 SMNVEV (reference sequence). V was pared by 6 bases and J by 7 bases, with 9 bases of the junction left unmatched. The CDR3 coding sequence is TGTGCCAGCAGACTTCTGATGGGACAGGGGAATTCACCCCTCCACTTT. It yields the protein CASRLLMGQGNSPLHF.

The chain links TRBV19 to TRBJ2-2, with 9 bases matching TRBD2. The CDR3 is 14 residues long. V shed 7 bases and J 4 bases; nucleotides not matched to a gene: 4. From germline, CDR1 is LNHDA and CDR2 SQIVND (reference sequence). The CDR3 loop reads CASIDSGSTGELFF. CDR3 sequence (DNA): TGTGCCAGTATTGATAGCGGGAGCACCGGGGAGCTGTTTTTT.

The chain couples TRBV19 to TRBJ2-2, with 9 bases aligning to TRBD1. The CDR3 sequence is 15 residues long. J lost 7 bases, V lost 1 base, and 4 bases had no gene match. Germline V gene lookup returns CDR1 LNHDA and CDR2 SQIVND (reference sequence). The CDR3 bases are TGTGCCAGTAGTATAGTCGGGACAGGGCTCGGGGAGCTGTTTTTT. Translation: CASSIVGTGLGELFF.

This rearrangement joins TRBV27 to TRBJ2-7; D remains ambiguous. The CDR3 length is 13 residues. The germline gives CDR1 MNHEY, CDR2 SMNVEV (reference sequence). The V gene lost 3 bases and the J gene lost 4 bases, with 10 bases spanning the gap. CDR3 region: CASSLAPLYEQYF. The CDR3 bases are TGTGCCAGCAGTTTGGCTCCACTATACGAGCAGTACTTC.

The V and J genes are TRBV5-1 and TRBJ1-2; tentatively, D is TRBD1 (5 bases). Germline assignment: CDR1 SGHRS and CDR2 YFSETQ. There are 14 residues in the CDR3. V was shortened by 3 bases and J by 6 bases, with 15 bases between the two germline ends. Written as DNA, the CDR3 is TGCGCCAGCAGCTCAGCAGGGTCATCGAATGGCTACACCTTC. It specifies CASSSAGSSNGYTF.

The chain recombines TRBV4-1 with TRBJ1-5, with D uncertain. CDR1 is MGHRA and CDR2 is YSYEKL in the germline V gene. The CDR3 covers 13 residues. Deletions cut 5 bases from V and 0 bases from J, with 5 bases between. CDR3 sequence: CASSISSNQPQHF. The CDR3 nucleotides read TGCGCCAGCAGCATTAGTAGCAATCAGCCCCAGCATTTT.